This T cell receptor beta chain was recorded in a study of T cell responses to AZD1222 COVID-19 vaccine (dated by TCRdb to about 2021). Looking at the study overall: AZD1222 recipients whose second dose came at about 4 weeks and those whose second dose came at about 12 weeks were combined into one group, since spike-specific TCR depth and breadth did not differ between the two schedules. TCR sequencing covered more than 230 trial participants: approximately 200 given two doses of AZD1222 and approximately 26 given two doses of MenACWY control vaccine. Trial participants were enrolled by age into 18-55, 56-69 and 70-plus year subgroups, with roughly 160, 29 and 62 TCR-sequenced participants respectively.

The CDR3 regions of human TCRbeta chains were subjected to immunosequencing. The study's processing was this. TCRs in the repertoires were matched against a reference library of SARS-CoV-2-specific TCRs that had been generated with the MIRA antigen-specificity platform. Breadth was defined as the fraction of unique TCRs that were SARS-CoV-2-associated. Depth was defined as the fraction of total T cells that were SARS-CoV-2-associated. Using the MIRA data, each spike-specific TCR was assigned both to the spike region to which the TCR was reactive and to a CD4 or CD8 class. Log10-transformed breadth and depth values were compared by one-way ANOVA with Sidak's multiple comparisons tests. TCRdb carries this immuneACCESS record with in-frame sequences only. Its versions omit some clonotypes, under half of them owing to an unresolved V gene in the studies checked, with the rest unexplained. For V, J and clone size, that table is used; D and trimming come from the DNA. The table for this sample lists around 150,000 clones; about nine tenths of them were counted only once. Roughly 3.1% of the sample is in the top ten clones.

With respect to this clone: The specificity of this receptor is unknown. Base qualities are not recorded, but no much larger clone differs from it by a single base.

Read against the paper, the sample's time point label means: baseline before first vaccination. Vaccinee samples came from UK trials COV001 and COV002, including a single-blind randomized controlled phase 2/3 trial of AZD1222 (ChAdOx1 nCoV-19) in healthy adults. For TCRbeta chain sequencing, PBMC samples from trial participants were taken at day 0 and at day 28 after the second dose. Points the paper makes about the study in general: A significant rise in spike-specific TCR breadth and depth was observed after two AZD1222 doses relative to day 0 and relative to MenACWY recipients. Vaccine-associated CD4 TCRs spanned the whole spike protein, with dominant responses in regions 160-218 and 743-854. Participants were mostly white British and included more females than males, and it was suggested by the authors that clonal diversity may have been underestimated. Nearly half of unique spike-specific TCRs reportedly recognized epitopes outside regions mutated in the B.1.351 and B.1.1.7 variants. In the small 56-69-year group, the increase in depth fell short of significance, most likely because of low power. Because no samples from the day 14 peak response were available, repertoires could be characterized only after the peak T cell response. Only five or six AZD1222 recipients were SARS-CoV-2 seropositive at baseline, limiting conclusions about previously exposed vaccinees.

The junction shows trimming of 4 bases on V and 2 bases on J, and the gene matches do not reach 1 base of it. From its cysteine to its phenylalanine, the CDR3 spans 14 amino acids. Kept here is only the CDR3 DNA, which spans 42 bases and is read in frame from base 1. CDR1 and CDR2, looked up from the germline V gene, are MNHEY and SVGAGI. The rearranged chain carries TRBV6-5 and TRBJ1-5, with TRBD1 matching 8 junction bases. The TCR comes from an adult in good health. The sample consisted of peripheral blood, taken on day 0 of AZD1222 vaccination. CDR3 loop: CASSSTGGNQPQHF. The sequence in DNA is TGTGCCAGCAGTTCGACAGGGGGCAATCAGCCCCAGCATTTT.